This passage covers 28 T cell receptor beta chains from one sample sequenced in a study of blood T cell repertoires in COVID-19. Sequencing used immunoSEQ multiplex PCR; TCRdb keeps in-frame clones, though not all of them. This table holds about 210,000 clones, roughly four fifths found once. Source material: PBMCs or T cells enriched from blood (not recorded which). Receptors originate from a man aged 35-49 years who had recovered from COVID-19.

The chain has TRBV6-2 or TRBV6-3 and TRBJ1-5; a weak D match, TRBD1 (5 bases). Germline values: CDR1 MNHEY, CDR2 SVGEGT. The CDR3 contains 14 residues. V was pared by 2 bases and J by 1 base, with 6 bases between. The CDR3 nucleotides are TGTGCCAGCAGTTACCAGGGAAGCAATCAGCCCCAGCATTTT. Its translation is CASSYQGSNQPQHF.

The V call is TRBV5-5, the J call TRBJ2-1, with 11 nucleotides matching TRBD2. In germline, CDR1 is SGHKS, CDR2 YYEKEE (reference sequence). Unmatched junction bases numbered 4, after V lost 1 base and J lost 7 bases. The CDR3 length is 15 residues. CDR3 sequence: CASSLSTSGGNEQFF. The CDR3 DNA reads as TGTGCCAGCAGCTTGTCCACTAGCGGGGGAAATGAGCAGTTCTTC. The whole variable domain, filled in from reference TRBV5-5 and TRBJ2-1, reads DAGVTQSPTHLIKTRGQQVTLRCSPISGHKSVSWYQQVLGQGPQFIFQYYEKEERGRGNFPDRFSARQFPNYSSELNVNALLLGDSALYLCASSLSTSGGNEQFFGPGTRLTVL.

This chain joins TRBV10-3 and TRBJ1-1; 9 bases align to TRBD1. The V gene's germline CDR1 is ENHRY and CDR2 SYGVKD. V was pared by 0 bases and J by 10 bases, with 6 bases of the junction left unmatched. This CDR3 has 14 amino acids. For the CDR3, the DNA is TGTGCCATCAGTGAGTCGAACGGACAGGGGACAGCTTTCTTT. This sequence encodes CAISESNGQGTAFF.

Only one count was recorded for this clone. The chain has TRBV18 and TRBJ2-7; 9 bases agree with TRBD1. Germline V gene sequence: CDR1 KGHSH, CDR2 LQKENI. V shed 6 bases and J 5 bases; nucleotides not matched to a gene: 11. The CDR3 is made up of 15 amino acids. This CDR3 reads CASSLGTGKEDEQYF. The CDR3, as DNA: TGTGCCAGCTCCCTCGGGACAGGGAAAGAGGACGAGCAGTACTTC.

This clone was counted many times. This chain joins TRBV5-8 and TRBJ2-7; perhaps TRBD1 as D (6 bases). This CDR3 is 16 amino acids long. Germline V CDR1 and CDR2: SGHTS, YDEGEE. Trimming shortened V by 0 bases and J by 1 base, and 14 bases separated the two germline ends. CDR3 sequence: CASSLEPLTGSYEQYF. Written as DNA, the CDR3 is TGTGCCAGCAGCTTGGAACCTTTAACAGGGTCCTACGAGCAGTACTTC.

The rearrangement links TRBV5-1 to TRBJ2-3, with 9 bases that match TRBD1. V lost 2 bases to trimming and J lost 5 bases; unmatched junction nucleotides: 6. The CDR3 is 15 amino acids. CDR1 and CDR2 from the germline V gene are SGHRS and YFSETQ. The CDR3 DNA follows: TGCGCCAGCAGCTTAGGGGGACAGGGTGGAGATACGCAGTATTTT. Translating gives CASSLGGQGGDTQYF.

The chain combines TRBV5-8 with TRBJ1-1, with D hard to call. The CDR3 length is 12 residues. Germline CDR1 SGHTS, CDR2 YDEGEE. V lost 4 bases to trimming and J lost 6 bases, with 10 bases between them. The CDR3 here is CASSKPRAEAFF. The CDR3, as DNA: TGTGCCAGCAGCAAACCACGGGCTGAAGCTTTCTTT. The variable domain in full, completed from reference TRBV5-8 and TRBJ1-1, reads EAGVTQSPTHLIKTRGQQATLRCSPISGHTSVYWYQQALGLGLQFLLWYDEGEERNRGNFPPRFSGRQFPNYSSELNVNALELEDSALYLCASSKPRAEAFFGQGTRLTVV.

This chain uses TRBV7-9 with TRBJ1-6; D uncertain. The CDR3 length is 16 residues. Germline CDR1 is SEHNR and CDR2 is FQNEAQ (reference sequence). Trimming cost V 1 base and J 10 bases, with 17 bases left between them. The CDR3 nucleotides read TGTGCCAGCAGCTTAGAGCGAGGGATTCAAGAATCACCCCTCCACTTT. Residues: CASSLERGIQESPLHF.

The chain employs TRBV4-1 and TRBJ1-5; D is possibly TRBD1 (5 bases). V was pared by 3 bases and J by 9 bases, with 12 bases between. Looked up from germline, CDR1 is MGHRA and CDR2 is YSYEKL. The CDR3 totals 13 residues. CDR3 region: CASSQSRGGPQHF. Written as DNA, the CDR3 is TGCGCCAGCAGCCAGAGCCGCGGGGGGCCCCAGCATTTT.

This clone was picked up one time. The chain recombines TRBV18 with TRBJ1-5; D not certain. Trimming stripped 3 bases from V and 4 bases from J, with 16 bases between. Germline V CDR1 and CDR2: KGHSH, LQKENI. The CDR3 runs 16 residues. The CDR3, as DNA: TGTGCCAGCTCACCCGGCGAGGGAAATAGGAATCAGCCCCAGCATTTT. This translates into CASSPGEGNRNQPQHF.

V and J are TRBV25-1 and TRBJ1-2, with D uncertain. The CDR3 covers 16 residues. The germline V gene encodes CDR1 MGHDK and CDR2 SYGVNS. The V gene lost 5 bases and the J gene lost 8 bases, with 24 bases spanning the gap. The chain's CDR3 is CASSSFLSDSHQGYTF. For the CDR3, the DNA is TGTGCCAGCAGTTCATTCTTGTCGGACTCCCATCAAGGCTACACCTTC.

The CDR3, as DNA: TGTGCCAGCTCACCACCGAACTACGGTTCGACCGGGGAGCTGTTTTTT. It translates to CASSPPNYGSTGELFF. The V and J genes are TRBV18 and TRBJ2-2, with D unresolved. Germline loops: CDR1 KGHSH, CDR2 LQKENI. The CDR3 runs to 16 residues. The V end was cut by 0 bases, the J end by 5 bases, with 13 bases between.

The chain combines TRBV6-5 with TRBJ1-1; D call uncertain. CDR1 MNHEY and CDR2 SVGAGI come from the germline V gene. The V gene lost 2 bases and the J gene lost 0 bases, with 7 bases spanning the gap. The CDR3 totals 14 residues. This chain's CDR3 is CASSYLSLNTEAFF. The CDR3 region has the DNA TGTGCCAGCAGTTACCTAAGTTTGAACACTGAAGCTTTCTTT.

The table lists this clone with a few counts. V and J are TRBV5-1 and TRBJ2-3, with TRBD1 matching over 8 bases. This CDR3 has 16 residues. CDR1 SGHRS and CDR2 YFSETQ come from the germline V gene. V shed 3 bases, J shed 1 base, and the junction held 7 bases outside the gene matches. CDR3 coding DNA: TGCGCCAGCAGCTCGGGACAGGTGGTTGGCACAGATACGCAGTATTTT. Translating it yields CASSSGQVVGTDTQYF.

This chain connects TRBV19 to TRBJ2-7; 13 nucleotides agree with TRBD2. CDR1 and CDR2 (germline): LNHDA, SQIVND (reference sequence). The CDR3 is 15 residues long. Unmatched junction bases numbered 6, after V lost 4 bases and J lost 6 bases. The DNA of the CDR3 is TGTGCCAGTAGTACAGGGACTAGCGGGACCGTCGAGCAGTACTTC. It translates to CASSTGTSGTVEQYF.

V gene TRBV3-1 (or the pseudogene TRBV3-2) combines with J gene TRBJ2-1; 9 bases fit TRBD2. This CDR3 is 19 amino acids long. Trimming removed 1 base from V and 4 bases from J; junction bases left unmatched: 14. Germline V gene data show CDR1 as LGHDT and CDR2 as YNNKEL (reference sequence). The CDR3 sequence: CASSQGPWGAGGWYNEQFF. The CDR3 nucleotides read TGTGCCAGCAGCCAAGGTCCCTGGGGAGCGGGAGGATGGTACAATGAGCAGTTCTTC.

The chain links TRBV6-5 to TRBJ2-7; D possibly corresponds to TRBD1 (5 bases). V was clipped by 6 bases and J by 0 bases, with 15 bases between them. Germline V CDR1 and CDR2: MNHEY, SVGAGI. The CDR3 runs to 15 residues. The CDR3 reads CASSVQALSSYEQYF. CDR3 in DNA: TGTGCCAGCAGCGTACAGGCACTTAGCTCCTACGAGCAGTACTTC.

A few counts support this clone. This chain connects TRBV28 to TRBJ2-7; TRBD2 matches at 12 bases. CDR3 length equals 20 residues. V was pared by 6 bases and J by 0 bases, with 18 bases of the junction left unmatched. CDR1 is MDHEN and CDR2 is SYDVKM in the germline V gene. CDR3 protein: CASSSMGLAGGSSRSYEQYF. CDR3 nucleotide sequence: TGTGCCAGCAGCTCTATGGGACTAGCGGGTGGATCAAGCCGCTCCTACGAGCAGTACTTC.

The chain carries TRBV12-3 or TRBV12-4 and TRBJ2-2; TRBD1 might be the D (5 bases). CDR3 size: 12 residues. V shed 6 bases and J shed 7 bases, with 9 bases lying between them. The CDR3 region is CASSQGGGELFF. CDR3 bases: TGTGCCAGCAGCCAGGGTGGCGGGGAGCTGTTTTTT.

The rearrangement links TRBV5-8 to TRBJ1-1; the D gene is possibly TRBD1 (5 bases). Trimming left V 10 bases short and J 5 bases short, with 21 bases between. Per germline, CDR1 SGHTS and CDR2 YDEGEE. The CDR3 totals 14 residues. CDR3: CAGTLRGLGTEAFF. In nucleotides, the CDR3 is TGTGCCGGGACCTTACGGGGGTTGGGAACTGAAGCTTTCTTT.

The rearrangement joins TRBV6-6 to TRBJ1-1; no clear D. The germline V gene encodes CDR1 MNHNY and CDR2 SVGAGI (reference sequence). This CDR3 has 12 residues. The V and J ends lost 0 bases and 7 bases respectively, with 6 bases between them. In DNA, the CDR3 is TGTGCCAGCAGTTACTCGTATAATGAAGCTTTCTTT. This gives the protein CASSYSYNEAFF.

The rearrangement joins TRBV15 to TRBJ1-5; D possibly corresponds to TRBD1 (6 bases). V was shortened by 5 bases and J by 9 bases, with 14 bases between the two germline ends. This CDR3 has 13 residues. Germline CDR1 reads LNHNV; CDR2 reads YYDKDF (reference sequence). CDR3 loop: CATSATQGRPQHF. DNA of the CDR3: TGTGCCACCAGCGCAACTCAGGGGCGGCCCCAGCATTTT.

The rearrangement uses TRBV5-1 and TRBJ2-7; TRBD1 agrees at 8 bases. V shed 4 bases, J shed 12 bases, and the junction held 15 bases outside the gene matches. CDR1 SGHRS and CDR2 YFSETQ come from the germline V gene. The CDR3 covers 14 residues. CDR3 DNA sequence: TGCGCCAGCAGCCGACCTGGACAGGGTGGGGATTGGTACTTC. The encoded protein is CASSRPGQGGDWYF.

The chain recombines TRBV19 with TRBJ1-4; D is perhaps TRBD1 (5 bases). The germline CDR1 and CDR2 sequences are LNHDA and SQIVND (reference sequence). The V end lost 1 base, the J end lost 4 bases, and 10 bases lay between the germline ends. The CDR3 loop spans 15 amino acids. This CDR3 is CASSIGQNYNEKLFF. In DNA, the CDR3 is TGTGCCAGTAGTATAGGACAGAACTATAATGAAAAACTGTTTTTT.

This sequence joins TRBV11-2 and TRBJ1-2; D might be TRBD1 (6 bases). Germline V gives CDR1 SGHAT, CDR2 FQNNGV. The V and J ends lost 5 bases and 2 bases respectively, with 15 bases between them. This CDR3 is 15 amino acids long. The CDR3 protein is CASSHYTGRNYGYTF. DNA for the CDR3: TGTGCCAGCAGCCACTATACAGGGCGGAACTATGGCTACACCTTC.

The chain recombines TRBV12-3 or TRBV12-4 with TRBJ2-5; the match to TRBD1 covers 8 bases. The CDR3 runs 13 residues. Losses at the gene ends were 4 bases for V and 5 bases for J; bases not matched to a gene: 3. The CDR3 DNA reads as TGTGCCAGCAGTTCGACAGGGGTTGAGACCCAGTACTTC. Amino acid sequence: CASSSTGVETQYF.

This chain joins TRBV14 and TRBJ2-1; 7 bases fit TRBD1. The ends lost 4 bases at V and 5 bases at J; junction bases unmatched: 8. Germline V gives CDR1 SGHDN, CDR2 FVKESK. CDR3 length equals 15 residues. CDR3 amino acids: CASSPWTGDNNEQFF. Here the CDR3 DNA reads TGTGCCAGCAGCCCGTGGACAGGTGACAACAATGAGCAGTTCTTC.

This clone has only one observation. This chain joins TRBV30 and TRBJ2-1; 8 bases are shared with TRBD2. J lost 0 bases, V lost 1 base, and 8 bases had no gene match. The CDR3 is made up of 17 amino acids. CDR1 GTSNPN and CDR2 SVGIG come from the germline V gene (reference sequence). CDR3 DNA sequence: TGTGCCTGGAGTGACCTACTAGCGGCACGCTCCTACAATGAGCAGTTCTTC. Residues: CAWSDLLAARSYNEQFF.